These T cell receptor beta chains were read from a single sample in a study of blood T cell repertoires in COVID-19. Data came from immunoSEQ multiplex PCR; TCRdb stores just in-frame clones and leaves some out. The data contain fewer than 350,000 clones, under 95% of them singletons. Specimen: PBMCs or T cells enriched from blood (not recorded which). These TCRs come from a woman in her thirties or forties with acute COVID-19. Each CDR3 is given with its conserved first and last residue. Each record gives: D gene, J gene, V gene, clone size, CDR3 DNA, CDR3 protein. A D gene is named only where the DNA matches it firmly. The size field is filled for only some rows; it gives once, few, many or a size class.

. | TRBJ2-2 | TRBV7-3 | . | TGTGCCAGCAGCTCCCGTAGTACCGGGGAGCTGTTTTTT | CASSSRSTGELFF
TRBD2 | TRBJ2-1 | TRBV5-1 | . | TGCGCCAGCAGCTTCGAAGCGGGAGGGGACAATGAGCAGTTCTTC | CASSFEAGGDNEQFF
. | TRBJ2-7 | TRBV13 | . | TGTGCCAGCAGCTTTAACAGGGCCTACGAGCAGTACTTC | CASSFNRAYEQYF
. | TRBJ2-7 | TRBV13 | . | TGTGCCAGCAGCTTGACTAACTCCTACGAGCAGTACTTC | CASSLTNSYEQYF
. | TRBJ1-4 | TRBV28 | . | TGTGCCAGCAGTCCCCCTGGGGGGGATGAAAAACTGTTTTTT | CASSPPGGDEKLFF
. | TRBJ1-6 | TRBV7-9 | . | TGTGCCAGCAGCCCCAGCGGGGGGGGAGATAATTCACCCCTCCACTTT | CASSPSGGGDNSPLHF
TRBD1 | TRBJ2-5 | TRBV5-1 | . | TGCGCCAGCAGCTCAACAGGGGGCTCTGAAGAGACCCAGTACTTC | CASSSTGGSEETQYF
. | TRBJ2-6 | TRBV7-3 | . | TGTGCCAGCAGCCTACGGGCAGGGGTCCGCTCTGGGGCCAACGTCCTGACTTTC | CASSLRAGVRSGANVLTF
. | TRBJ1-5 | TRBV5-8 | . | TGTGCCAGCAGCCGTTCGGGTTCCAATCAGCCCCAGCATTTT | CASSRSGSNQPQHF
. | TRBJ1-2 | TRBV2 | once | TGTGCCAGCAAACTTGAAAATGGGGCCTATGGCTACACCTTC | CASKLENGAYGYTF